Described below is a single T cell receptor beta chain sequence and its context. The CDR3 length is 17 residues. Germline trimming cut 5 bases from V and 4 bases from J; bases unmatched to any gene: 10. Per the germline V gene, CDR1 is SEHNR and CDR2 is FQNEAQ (reference sequence). Per the original methods: Reference gene primers were amplified, and this amplification served to estimate nucleated cell counts. Profiled with immunoSEQ multiplex PCR; TCRdb holds only in-frame clones, not every one. D and trimming come from the DNA, and the V and J calls and clone size come from that table. The sample holds over 100,000 clones, about 89% seen once. The sample belongs to a study of blood T cell repertoires in COVID-19. Study at large: Italy, Spain and the United States were the sources of the convalescent and acute COVID-19 samples. In each case, the material was cDNA or gDNA derived from T cells, B-cell-depleted T cells, or PBMCs.

Sequencing used peripheral blood. The chain employs TRBV7-9 and TRBJ1-6, with 8 bases identical to TRBD1. This TCR was sampled from a human donor with acute or convalescent COVID-19. The donor label of this sample is uncertain. The CDR3 is CASSPGGGGPYNSPLHF. The DNA of the CDR3 is TGTGCCAGCAGCCCAGGGGGCGGGGGTCCTTATAATTCACCCCTCCACTTT.